Listed below are T cell receptor beta chains from one sample, sequenced in a study of cytomegalovirus exposure and HLA in healthy donors. Clones were sequenced by immunoSEQ multiplex PCR, and TCRdb holds only the in-frame ones, with some missing. The sample consists of 150,000 or so clones, about 83% of them appearing once. Sequencing was carried out using PBMCs. The receptors here all came from a middle-aged woman in good health and CMV-seronegative. Both conserved end residues are part of each CDR3. A D gene is named only where the DNA matches it firmly. The size entry is marked missing in some rows and otherwise reads once, few, many or a size class.

abundance,v_gene,j_gene,d_gene,CDR3aa,CDR3nt
.,TRBV13,TRBJ2-1,TRBD2,CASSLRLAGEHEQFF,TGTGCCAGCAGCCTAAGACTAGCGGGAGAACATGAGCAGTTCTTC
.,TRBV6-4,TRBJ2-3,.,CASSRGTRADTQYF,TGTGCCAGCAGTAGGGGGACACGAGCAGATACGCAGTATTTT
.,TRBV18,TRBJ1-6,.,CASSPLPGSSSYNSPLHF,TGTGCCAGCTCCCCACTACCGGGATCCAGCTCCTATAATTCACCCCTCCACTTT
.,TRBV2,TRBJ1-5,.,CASGRDILEPQHF,TGTGCCAGCGGACGGGACATTTTGGAGCCCCAGCATTTT
.,TRBV6-5,TRBJ2-7,.,CASSYPDRRYEQYF,TGTGCCAGCAGTTACCCGGACAGACGCTACGAGCAGTACTTC
.,TRBV4-2,TRBJ2-3,TRBD2,CASSRRDTGTSGGWATDTQYF,TGTGCCAGCAGCCGGCGAGATACCGGGACTAGCGGGGGATGGGCCACAGATACGCAGTATTTT
.,TRBV5-1,TRBJ1-6,.,CASSLATPNNSPLHF,TGCGCCAGCAGCTTGGCGACACCCAATAATTCACCCCTCCACTTT
.,TRBV19,TRBJ1-1,TRBD1,CASSIRTGGTDEAFF,TGTGCCAGTAGTATCAGGACAGGGGGCACGGATGAAGCTTTCTTT
.,TRBV19,TRBJ2-7,TRBD1,CASRRTGPYEQYF,TGTGCCAGTAGGAGGACAGGGCCCTACGAGCAGTACTTC
.,TRBV5-4,TRBJ1-1,.,CASSLQRGGTEAFF,TGTGCCAGCAGCTTGCAGAGGGGGGGCACTGAAGCTTTCTTT
few,TRBV5-4,TRBJ2-7,.,CASSLVGGEQYF,TGTGCCAGCAGCTTGGTCGGGGGCGAGCAGTACTTC
.,TRBV11-2,TRBJ1-1,TRBD1,CASSLATGIPNTEAFF,TGTGCCAGCAGCTTAGCGACAGGGATTCCTAACACTGAAGCTTTCTTT
few,TRBV7-9,TRBJ2-1,.,CASSLGSNSYNEQFF,TGTGCCAGCAGCTTGGGCAGCAACTCCTACAATGAGCAGTTCTTC
.,TRBV18,TRBJ1-2,TRBD1,CASSSTQGIDGYTF,TGTGCCAGCTCATCGACACAGGGGATTGATGGCTACACCTTC
.,TRBV29-1,TRBJ1-2,.,CSVEDRDGYTF,TGCAGCGTTGAAGACAGGGATGGCTACACCTTC
.,TRBV28,TRBJ1-5,.,CASGTGNQPQHF,TGTGCCAGCGGAACAGGCAATCAGCCCCAGCATTTT
.,TRBV27,TRBJ1-6,TRBD1,CASSLTGGDGKPLHF,TGTGCCAGCAGTTTGACAGGGGGCGACGGGAAACCCCTCCACTTT
.,TRBV6-1,TRBJ1-2,TRBD1,CASSIPGQGNYGYTF,TGTGCCAGCAGTATCCCGGGACAGGGGAACTATGGCTACACCTTC
.,TRBV5-1,TRBJ2-4,TRBD2,CASSFGAGERGENIQYF,TGCGCCAGCAGCTTCGGTGCAGGAGAACGGGGGGAAAACATTCAGTACTTC
.,TRBV7-2,TRBJ2-2,.,CASSSGVAGELFF,TGTGCCAGCAGCTCAGGGGTGGCCGGGGAGCTGTTTTTT
once,TRBV9,TRBJ2-5,TRBD2,CASSVDVPSGLQETQYF,TGTGCCAGCAGCGTAGATGTCCCTAGCGGGCTGCAAGAGACCCAGTACTTC
once,TRBV5-6,TRBJ2-1,.,CASRKVGRRGPDDEQFF,TGTGCCAGCAGAAAAGTGGGGAGGAGGGGCCCAGATGATGAGCAGTTCTTC
.,TRBV6-1,TRBJ1-2,.,CASSETLGGTRRGYTF,TGTGCCAGCAGTGAAACTCTTGGCGGCACTCGGAGGGGCTACACCTTC
.,TRBV27,TRBJ2-1,TRBD2,CASSPYGREGDNNEQFF,TGTGCCAGCAGTCCTTATGGGCGGGAGGGGGATAACAATGAGCAGTTCTTC
.,TRBV18,TRBJ1-5,TRBD1,CASSPNRQGNNQPQHF,TGTGCCAGCTCACCAAACCGACAGGGAAACAATCAGCCCCAGCATTTT
.,TRBV18,TRBJ1-5,TRBD1,CASSLQGANQPQHF,TGTGCCAGCTCACTACAGGGGGCGAATCAGCCCCAGCATTTT
.,TRBV5-6,TRBJ1-1,.,CASSLVGQLMNTEAFF,TGTGCCAGCAGCTTGGTTGGTCAGTTAATGAACACTGAAGCTTTCTTT
.,TRBV27,TRBJ1-2,TRBD1,CASSLSTGGNGYTF,TGTGCCAGCAGTTTATCGACAGGGGGAAATGGCTACACCTTC
.,TRBV29-1,TRBJ2-7,.,CSVEDLETYEQYF,TGCAGCGTTGAAGATCTAGAAACCTACGAGCAGTACTTC
.,TRBV5-1,TRBJ2-7,.,CASSLEGVPTYSSYEQYF,TGCGCCAGCAGCTTGGAGGGGGTACCCACCTATAGCTCCTACGAGCAGTACTTC
.,TRBV5-6,TRBJ2-7,TRBD1,CASSPGGDRGVYEQYF,TGTGCCAGCAGCCCGGGGGGGGACAGGGGCGTCTACGAGCAGTACTTC
.,TRBV6-1,TRBJ2-2,.,CASSVRTANTGELFF,TGTGCCAGCAGTGTTCGGACAGCGAACACCGGGGAGCTGTTTTTT
.,TRBV10-3,TRBJ1-2,TRBD1,CAITGGQSGGYTF,TGTGCCATCACAGGGGGGCAATCGGGTGGCTACACCTTC
.,TRBV5-4,TRBJ2-3,.,CASSLGSTRTDTQYF,TGTGCCAGCAGCTTGGGGTCTACGCGCACAGATACGCAGTATTTT
.,TRBV7-2,TRBJ1-1,.,CASSLVSRSNTEAFF,TGTGCCAGCAGCTTAGTCTCCAGGTCTAACACTGAAGCTTTCTTT
.,TRBV28,TRBJ1-2,TRBD1,CASSLDRAWDYGYTF,TGTGCCAGCAGTTTAGACAGGGCTTGGGACTATGGCTACACCTTC
.,TRBV7-9,TRBJ1-5,TRBD1,CASSSPPQGAVDQPQHF,TGTGCCAGCAGCTCACCCCCTCAGGGGGCGGTCGATCAGCCCCAGCATTTT